These 9 T cell receptor beta chains came from one sample sequenced in a study of CD8+ T cells in alopecia areata. Investigators isolated RNA and reverse transcribed it into cDNA to act as the sequencing template. TCRdb's copy holds only in-frame clones and misses some; the assay was immunoSEQ multiplex PCR. This table has 65,000 to 90,000 clones, around 54% appearing once. Sequences were obtained from NKG2D-high CD8+ T cells sorted from blood. The receptors shown here come from a human donor with alopecia areata.

The V and J genes are TRBV23-1 and TRBJ2-7, with 13 bases matching TRBD2. TRBV23-1 is an ORF; its function is uncertain. The length of the CDR3 is 18 residues. V gave up 6 bases and J gave up 0 bases; unmatched junction bases: 11. CDR3 sequence: CASRRQLAGGERSYEQYF. In DNA form, the CDR3 reads TGCGCCAGCAGGAGGCAACTAGCGGGAGGGGAACGCTCCTACGAGCAGTACTTC.

The chain joins TRBV9 to TRBJ2-5; TRBD2 aligns across 7 bases. The CDR3 is 15 amino acids. V lost 0 bases and J lost 1; bases outside the gene matches: 3. Germline-derived CDR1 and CDR2 are SGDLS and YYNGEE. CDR3 bases: TGTGCCAGCAGCGTAGGCGGGAGTTCCCAAGAGACCCAGTACTTC. Translation gives CASSVGGSSQETQYF.

This clone was counted between two and nine times. The V call is TRBV6-6, the J call TRBJ2-1, with D possibly being TRBD2 (5 bases). CDR1 is MNHNY, CDR2 SVGAGI, per germline (reference sequence). This CDR3 has 15 amino acids. Between the trimmed V and J ends, which lost 2 bases and 5 bases, there was a span of 13 bases. The CDR3 loop reads CASSYPSQANNEQFF. CDR3 DNA sequence: TGTGCCAGCAGTTACCCTAGCCAAGCCAACAATGAGCAGTTCTTC.

The sample holds a few counts of this clone. The gene calls are TRBV29-1 and TRBJ2-7; 8 nucleotides agree with TRBD2. This CDR3 region has 13 residues. With V trimmed by 6 bases and J by 0 bases, 4 bases remained unmatched. Germline values: CDR1 SQVTM, CDR2 ANQGSEA. The chain's CDR3 is CSVAGGTSYEQYF. The CDR3 nucleotides read TGCAGCGTCGCGGGGGGTACCTCCTACGAGCAGTACTTC.

This clone was counted a few times. This chain connects TRBV19 to TRBJ2-7, with D hard to call. Looked up from germline, CDR1 is LNHDA and CDR2 is SQIVND (reference sequence). CDR3 length: 13 residues. With 6 bases removed from V and 3 bases from J, the gap between germline ends came to 12 bases. The CDR3 loop reads CASRGWTGYEQYF. The CDR3 coding sequence is TGTGCCAGTAGAGGATGGACGGGCTACGAGCAGTACTTC.

The rearrangement joins TRBV11-2 to TRBJ2-7; perhaps TRBD1 as D (7 bases). Trimming pared 5 bases from V and 5 bases from J, leaving 13 bases between. This CDR3 is built from 13 residues. Germline CDR1 SGHAT, CDR2 FQNNGV. CDR3 region: CASSGRGVNEQYF. CDR3 DNA sequence: TGTGCCAGCAGCGGCAGGGGGGTGAACGAGCAGTACTTC. Filled out from reference TRBV11-2 and TRBJ2-7, the complete variable domain reads EAGVAQSPRYKIIEKRQSVAFWCNPISGHATLYWYQQILGQGPKLLIQFQNNGVVDDSQLPKDRFSAERLKGVDSTLKIQPAKLEDSAVYLCASSGRGVNEQYFGPGTRLTVT.

This chain connects TRBV27 to TRBJ2-5, with TRBD1 as a possible D gene (6 bases). V lost 2 bases to trimming and J lost 5 bases, with 9 bases between them. CDR3 length equals 13 residues. CDR1 is MNHEY, CDR2 SMNVEV, per germline (reference sequence). Written as DNA, the CDR3 is TGTGCCAGCAGTTTAGGGGGCTTTGAGACCCAGTACTTC. Its protein is CASSLGGFETQYF.

The rearrangement links TRBV7-8 to TRBJ1-4, with D possibly TRBD1 on 5 matching bases. Trimming stripped 1 base from V and 6 bases from J, with 15 bases between. The germline gives CDR1 SGHVS, CDR2 FQNEAQ. The CDR3 contains 16 residues. The CDR3 here is CASSLESRDGDEKLFF. The CDR3 bases are TGTGCCAGCAGCTTAGAGAGTCGGGACGGGGATGAAAAACTGTTTTTT.

The chain links TRBV2 to TRBJ2-7; D unresolved. The germline V gene encodes CDR1 SNHLY and CDR2 FYNNEI. The V end lost 11 bases, the J end lost 1 base, and 9 bases lay between the germline ends. This CDR3 contains 11 residues. The CDR3 protein is CAHGSSYEQYF. In nucleotides, the CDR3 is TGTGCCCACGGGTCATCCTACGAGCAGTACTTC. Together with reference TRBV2 and TRBJ2-7, the CDR3 gives the full variable domain: EPEVTQTPSHQVTQMGQEVILRCVPISNHLYFYWYRQILGQKVEFLVSFYNNEISEKSEIFDDQFSVERPDGSNFTLKIRSTKLEDSAMYFCAHGSSYEQYFGPGTRLTVT.